What follows are 31 T cell receptor beta chains derived from one specimen sequenced in a study of blood T cell repertoires in COVID-19. The assay was immunoSEQ multiplex PCR, and TCRdb's table has in-frame clones only and misses some. The sample includes hundreds of thousands of clones, 85% to 90% of them seen just once. Sequenced: PBMCs or T cells enriched from blood (not recorded which). The receptors stem from a woman between 55 and 75 years old in a cohort exposed to, infected with or recovered from COVID-19 (not recorded which).

This clone was recorded only once. This chain joins TRBV6-5 and TRBJ1-3; D ambiguous. Trimming removed 11 bases at V and 6 bases at J, with 17 bases between. The CDR3 loop spans 13 amino acids. CDR1 and CDR2 (germline): MNHEY, SVGAGI. In nucleotides, the CDR3 is TGTGCCGTAAGGCGGGCAATCTCAAACACCATATATTTT. This translates into CAVRRAISNTIYF.

This clone has just one count. The V and J genes are TRBV5-1 and TRBJ1-1, with D possibly matching TRBD1 (5 bases). This CDR3 spans 14 amino acids. Per the germline V gene, CDR1 is SGHRS and CDR2 is YFSETQ. Trimming took off 0 bases at V and 2 bases at J, with 8 bases between the two ends. CDR3 protein: CASSLERGNTEAFF. CDR3 bases: TGCGCCAGCAGCTTGGAAAGGGGTAACACTGAAGCTTTCTTT.

About this clone itself: The same CDR3 is also encoded by other DNA sequences in this sample. The chain carries TRBV18 and TRBJ2-5; the D gene is possibly TRBD1 (6 bases). Deletions cut 4 bases from V and 2 bases from J, with 8 bases between. The CDR3 has 13 amino acids. Germline CDR1 and CDR2: KGHSH and LQKENI. CDR3 amino acids: CASSLGQQETQYF. The CDR3 nucleotides are TGTGCCAGCTCACTTGGACAGCAAGAGACCCAGTACTTC.

This chain connects TRBV9 to TRBJ1-6; D gene unclear. Deletions cut 4 bases from V and 11 bases from J, with 19 bases between. In germline, CDR1 is SGDLS, CDR2 YYNGEE. There are 15 residues in the CDR3. CDR3 in DNA: TGTGCCAGCAGCTCCCGGAAAGATCCCGGGACACCCCTCCACTTT. Translated, it gives CASSSRKDPGTPLHF.

This clone was detected only a few times. The gene calls are TRBV4-1 and TRBJ1-4, with a weak D call TRBD1 (6 bases). Germline CDR1 MGHRA, CDR2 YSYEKL. V was trimmed by 0 bases and J by 7 bases, leaving 21 bases between them. The CDR3 length is 18 residues. The CDR3 DNA reads as TGCGCCAGCAGCCAAGAAGCAGGGGATAGGGACAAGGGTGAAAAACTGTTTTTT. Protein sequence: CASSQEAGDRDKGEKLFF.

The rearrangement uses TRBV28 and TRBJ1-1; 7 bases map to TRBD1. From germline, CDR1 is MDHEN and CDR2 SYDVKM. V shed 10 bases and J 5 bases; nucleotides not matched to a gene: 7. CDR3 length: 12 amino acids. The chain's CDR3 is CAIEGARTEAFF. The CDR3 bases are TGTGCCATCGAGGGGGCGAGAACTGAAGCTTTCTTT.

The gene calls are TRBV6-5 and TRBJ1-2, with a tentative D call TRBD1 (5 bases). CDR3 size: 16 residues. CDR1 MNHEY and CDR2 SVGAGI come from the germline V gene. V was cut by 0 bases and J by 4 bases, with 15 bases left in between. CDR3 DNA: TGTGCCAGCAGTTACTCGGGGGGGAAATCGATCTATGGCTACACCTTC. The encoded protein is CASSYSGGKSIYGYTF.

This clone was picked up a small number of times. This rearrangement joins TRBV11-2 to TRBJ1-1; 11 bases line up with TRBD1. This CDR3 is built from 17 residues. CDR1 SGHAT and CDR2 FQNNGV come from the germline V gene. Unmatched junction bases numbered 11, after V lost 8 bases and J lost 0 bases. The chain's CDR3 is CASCLWDRGGMNTEAFF. The CDR3 region has the DNA TGTGCCAGCTGCCTTTGGGACAGGGGGGGCATGAACACTGAAGCTTTCTTT.

This sequence joins TRBV7-2 and TRBJ2-2; 7 positions match TRBD2. The CDR3 is 15 amino acids. Trimming took 5 bases from V and 6 from J; bases not matched to a gene: 9. Germline V gene sequence: CDR1 SGHTA, CDR2 FQGNSA. The CDR3 loop is CASSLGREPPGELFF. Here the CDR3 DNA reads TGTGCCAGCAGCCTCGGGCGGGAGCCCCCCGGGGAGCTGTTTTTT.

The V gene is TRBV9, the J gene TRBJ1-4, with 8 bases lining up with TRBD1. This CDR3 has 18 residues. Trimming removed 1 base from V and 6 bases from J; junction bases left unmatched: 14. Germline loops: CDR1 SGDLS, CDR2 YYNGEE. The CDR3 nucleotides read TGTGCCAGCAGCGTATCGGACAGGGTTGCTCGGGTGTATGAAAAACTGTTTTTT. Translation gives CASSVSDRVARVYEKLFF.

The chain carries TRBV7-6 and TRBJ2-3; TRBD2 might be the D (5 bases). Per germline, CDR1 SGHVS and CDR2 FNYEAQ. V was shortened by 0 bases and J by 2 bases, with 12 bases between the two germline ends. CDR3 length equals 16 residues. The CDR3 loop reads CASSLASPRVTDTQYF. The CDR3 bases are TGTGCCAGCAGCTTAGCTAGCCCGAGGGTCACAGATACGCAGTATTTT. Based on the CDR3 plus reference TRBV7-6 and TRBJ2-3, the full variable domain is GAGVSQSPRYKVTKRGQDVALRCDPISGHVSLYWYRQALGQGPEFLTYFNYEAQQDKSGLPNDRFSAERPEGSISTLTIQRTEQRDSAMYRCASSLASPRVTDTQYFGPGTRLTVL.

The V call is TRBV19, the J call TRBJ2-1, with TRBD2 matching 8 bases. Looked up from germline, CDR1 is LNHDA and CDR2 is SQIVND (reference sequence). The CDR3 runs 16 residues. Unmatched junction bases numbered 14, after V lost 5 bases and J lost 8 bases. CDR3 DNA sequence: TGTGCCAGTAGTGGTGCGACTAGCGAGAGTTGGCATGAGCAGTTCTTC. This gives the protein CASSGATSESWHEQFF.

The V call is TRBV10-1, the J call TRBJ2-1, with TRBD2 matching 11 bases. Germline V lookup: CDR1 WNHNN, CDR2 SYGVQD (reference sequence). V lost 7 bases, J lost 8 bases, and 16 bases stayed unmatched. The CDR3 is 17 residues long. This CDR3 reads CASTRTSGSEGGDEQFF. CDR3 bases: TGCGCCAGCACCCGAACTAGCGGGAGCGAGGGCGGGGATGAGCAGTTCTTC.

This chain links TRBV4-1 with TRBJ2-5; 8 bases are a match to TRBD1. The CDR3 has 15 residues. Per germline, CDR1 MGHRA and CDR2 YSYEKL. Trimming removed 1 base from V and 1 base from J; junction bases left unmatched: 2. CDR3: CASSQGTGIQETQYF. The DNA of the CDR3 is TGCGCCAGCAGCCAAGGGACAGGGATCCAAGAGACCCAGTACTTC.

This clone occurred once. This sequence joins TRBV28 and TRBJ1-2; 9 bases agree with TRBD1. The V gene end was trimmed by 10 bases and the J gene end by 0 bases; junction bases not matched to a gene: 12. Germline CDR1 reads MDHEN; CDR2 reads SYDVKM. This CDR3 is built from 16 residues. The CDR3 spells CATLYRGRGPNYGYTF. The CDR3 region has the DNA TGTGCCACCCTATACAGGGGGCGCGGGCCTAACTATGGCTACACCTTC.

V is TRBV7-2 and J is TRBJ1-5; tentative D call: TRBD1 (6 bases). Germline V gene lookup returns CDR1 SGHTA and CDR2 FQGNSA. The CDR3 is made up of 15 amino acids. The germline V and J ends were trimmed by 1 base and 6 bases, with 13 bases remaining between them. For the CDR3, the DNA is TGTGCCAGCAGCTTAGAGGCAGGGGAGGGTCAGCCCCAGCATTTT. Translation: CASSLEAGEGQPQHF.

The chain has TRBV5-1 and TRBJ1-2; D is ambiguous. V was shortened by 0 bases and J by 8 bases, with 14 bases between the two germline ends. The CDR3 spans 14 residues. In germline, CDR1 is SGHRS, CDR2 YFSETQ. In nucleotides, the CDR3 is TGCGCCAGCAGCTTGGTTTCTTCGGGAGGGGGCTACACCTTC. This gives the protein CASSLVSSGGGYTF.

The rearrangement links TRBV28 to TRBJ2-7, with D possibly matching TRBD2 (7 bases). Germline V gene lookup returns CDR1 MDHEN and CDR2 SYDVKM. CDR3 size: 14 residues. V lost 10 bases to trimming and J lost 0 bases, with 16 bases between them. The CDR3 here is CAISRGGSSYEQYF. For the CDR3, the DNA is TGTGCCATCTCGAGGGGGGGGAGCTCCTACGAGCAGTACTTC.

The chain combines TRBV7-2 with TRBJ2-2; maybe TRBD2 (5 bases). This CDR3 spans 15 amino acids. From germline, CDR1 is SGHTA and CDR2 FQGNSA. The germline V and J ends were trimmed by 5 bases and 0 bases, with 10 bases remaining between them. As DNA, the CDR3 is TGTGCCAGCAGCCCGGTCGGGGCGAACACCGGGGAGCTGTTTTTT. It is translated as CASSPVGANTGELFF. The variable domain in full, completed from reference TRBV7-2 and TRBJ2-2, reads GAGVSQSPSNKVTEKGKDVELRCDPISGHTALYWYRQSLGQGLEFLIYFQGNSAPDKSGLPSDRFSAERTGGSVSTLTIQRTQQEDSAVYLCASSPVGANTGELFFGEGSRLTVL.

This rearrangement joins TRBV30 to TRBJ2-3; 8 bases are shared with TRBD1. The junction had 16 bases not matched to a gene; V was cut back by 8 bases and J by 6 bases. The CDR3 contains 15 residues. Germline V lookup: CDR1 GTSNPN, CDR2 SVGIG (reference sequence). The CDR3 is CATPSNRGSADTQYF. CDR3 nucleotides: TGTGCCACCCCTTCCAACAGGGGGTCTGCGGATACGCAGTATTTT.

V is TRBV5-8 and J is TRBJ2-3; TRBD2 agrees at 13 bases. CDR3 length equals 15 residues. In germline, CDR1 is SGHTS, CDR2 YDEGEE. V was clipped by 7 bases and J by 3 bases; unmatched bases: 5. The CDR3 reads CASGGLAGKTDTQYF. CDR3 DNA: TGTGCCAGCGGGGGACTAGCGGGAAAGACAGATACGCAGTATTTT.

A single count supports this clone. The chain combines TRBV27 with TRBJ1-5; TRBD1 matches at 8 bases. Germline loops: CDR1 MNHEY, CDR2 SMNVEV (reference sequence). The V gene end was trimmed by 6 bases and the J gene end by 7 bases; junction bases not matched to a gene: 11. This CDR3 is 15 amino acids long. The CDR3 sequence: CASSTTPGGMQPQHF. As DNA, the CDR3 is TGTGCCAGCAGCACGACTCCAGGGGGCATGCAGCCCCAGCATTTT.

The gene calls are TRBV18 and TRBJ2-5; 7 nucleotides line up with TRBD1. CDR3 length: 13 amino acids. The germline CDR1 and CDR2 sequences are KGHSH and LQKENI. After removal of 5 bases from V and 5 bases from J, the junction contained 5 bases not matched to a gene. CDR3: CASSSDREETQYF. CDR3 coding DNA: TGTGCCAGCTCATCAGACAGGGAGGAGACCCAGTACTTC.

This clone is a singleton in its sample. The chain employs TRBV6-5 and TRBJ1-1, with a weak D call TRBD1 (5 bases). CDR3 length: 14 amino acids. CDR1 and CDR2 (germline): MNHEY, SVGAGI. V gave up 2 bases and J gave up 1 base, with 8 bases separating them. The CDR3 DNA follows: TGTGCCAGCAGTTACGGGACTAAGAACACTGAAGCTTTCTTT. Translated: CASSYGTKNTEAFF.

V is TRBV24-1 and J is TRBJ2-1; D is possibly TRBD2 (7 bases). The germline V and J ends were trimmed by 4 bases and 6 bases, with 15 bases remaining between them. The length of the CDR3 is 15 residues. CDR1 is KGHDR, CDR2 SFDVKD, per germline. CDR3 protein: CATSDPVGGGNEQFF. The CDR3 coding sequence is TGTGCCACCAGTGACCCCGTAGGGGGGGGCAATGAGCAGTTCTTC.

The J gene is TRBJ1-1, the V gene TRBV27; tentative D call: TRBD1 (5 bases). The CDR3 spans 18 residues. Per the germline V gene, CDR1 is MNHEY and CDR2 is SMNVEV (reference sequence). Trimming left V 3 bases short and J 3 bases short, with 23 bases between. This chain's CDR3 is CASSFSDSRRTRHTEAFF. CDR3 bases: TGTGCCAGCAGTTTTAGTGACAGCCGACGCACCAGGCACACTGAAGCTTTCTTT.

This sequence joins TRBV28 and TRBJ1-5; TRBD1 is a possible D gene (6 bases). Germline V lookup: CDR1 MDHEN, CDR2 SYDVKM. The CDR3 length is 14 residues. Trimming took off 4 bases at V and 5 bases at J, with 12 bases between the two ends. CDR3: CASSSTYRDQPQHF. CDR3 DNA: TGTGCCAGCAGTTCCACCTACAGGGATCAGCCCCAGCATTTT.

The rearrangement uses TRBV6-5 and TRBJ2-7, with 8 nucleotides matching TRBD2. CDR3 length: 15 amino acids. Looked up from germline, CDR1 is MNHEY and CDR2 is SVGAGI. With 6 bases clipped from V and 3 bases from J, the junction kept 10 bases outside the gene matches. The CDR3 protein is CASSSIAGRDYEQYF. The CDR3 nucleotides read TGTGCCAGCAGCTCCATAGCGGGAAGGGACTACGAGCAGTACTTC.

This clone came up once. The CDR3 is CASSGSSGRASYNEQFF. CDR3 nucleotides: TGTGCCAGCAGCGGCAGTAGCGGGAGGGCCTCCTACAATGAGCAGTTCTTC. V gene TRBV9 combines with J gene TRBJ2-1; 11 bases line up with TRBD2. CDR3 size: 17 residues. Germline V lookup: CDR1 SGDLS, CDR2 YYNGEE. Unmatched junction bases numbered 5, after V lost 3 bases and J lost 0 bases.

The V call is TRBV24-1, the J call TRBJ2-1; 10 bases agree with TRBD2. This CDR3 contains 13 residues. Germline loops: CDR1 KGHDR, CDR2 SFDVKD. V trimming: 4 bases; J trimming: 11 bases; junction bases outside the gene matches: 4. For the CDR3, the DNA is TGTGCCACCAGTGACATTAGCGGGAGGAAGCAGTTCTTC. Its translation is CATSDISGRKQFF.

This clone was observed a single time. The gene calls are TRBV5-1 and TRBJ1-4; perhaps TRBD1 as D (5 bases). Trimming removed 5 bases from V and 8 bases from J, with 16 bases in between. This CDR3 spans 14 amino acids. CDR1 is SGHRS and CDR2 is YFSETQ in the germline V gene. The CDR3 loop is CASRPQVSSEKLFF. The CDR3, as DNA: TGCGCCAGCAGGCCACAGGTTTCAAGCGAAAAACTGTTTTTT.